The next 32 T cell receptor beta chains were all read from a single sample in a study of blood T cell repertoires in COVID-19. Measured with immunoSEQ multiplex PCR; TCRdb has only the in-frame clones, and not every one. The data show 120,000 or so clones, with under 80% seen just once and 2% to 3% held by the top ten. The sequenced sample consisted of peripheral blood. The receptors come from a man aged 50 to 60 with acute or convalescent COVID-19.

The chain combines TRBV20-1 with TRBJ1-5; D gene ambiguous. The germline CDR1 and CDR2 sequences are DFQATT and SNEGSKA (reference sequence). V was shortened by 3 bases and J by 1 base, with 16 bases between the two germline ends. The CDR3 contains 16 residues. The CDR3 sequence is CSASPLLTSSNQPQHF. In nucleotides, the CDR3 is TGCAGTGCTAGTCCTCTATTAACCTCGAGCAATCAGCCCCAGCATTTT.

The chain uses TRBV27 and TRBJ2-7; a possible D gene is TRBD2 (6 bases). The germline V gene has CDR1 MNHEY and CDR2 SMNVEV (reference sequence). Trimming shortened V by 4 bases and J by 0 bases, and 13 bases separated the two germline ends. This CDR3 is built from 15 residues. This CDR3 reads CASSWGLPVSYEQYF. DNA of the CDR3: TGTGCCAGCAGTTGGGGACTCCCCGTCTCCTACGAGCAGTACTTC.

The chain is built from TRBV7-3 and TRBJ2-3; 7 bases are shared with TRBD1. The V segment lost 8 bases and the J segment 4 bases; nucleotides outside the gene matches: 12. This CDR3 has 15 amino acids. Germline CDR1 and CDR2: SGHTA and FQGTGA. In DNA, the CDR3 is TGTGCCAGCTCCACCAGACAGGGCATGGCAGATACGCAGTATTTT. Translation gives CASSTRQGMADTQYF.

DNA of the CDR3: TGTGCCAGCAGTTTGGTACGGTCCTACGAGCAGTACTTC. This gives the protein CASSLVRSYEQYF. V is TRBV27 and J is TRBJ2-7, with unresolved D. Germline CDR1 and CDR2: MNHEY and SMNVEV (reference sequence). V was shortened by 3 bases and J by 1 base, with 7 bases between the two germline ends. This CDR3 has 13 residues.

The V call is TRBV19, the J call TRBJ1-5; possible D gene TRBD1, 6 bases. The length of the CDR3 is 15 residues. Per the germline V gene, CDR1 is LNHDA and CDR2 is SQIVND (reference sequence). Trimming took off 5 bases at V and 7 bases at J, with 18 bases between the two ends. The CDR3 coding sequence is TGTGCCAGTAGTGTAAGGGGGGGGCTGTTACAGCCCCAGCATTTT. This codes for CASSVRGGLLQPQHF. Using reference TRBV19 and TRBJ1-5 for the parts outside the CDR3, the full variable domain is DGGITQSPKYLFRKEGQNVTLSCEQNLNHDAMYWYRQDPGQGLRLIYYSQIVNDFQKGDIAEGYSVSREKKESFPLTVTSAQKNPTAFYLCASSVRGGLLQPQHFGDGTRLSIL.

This clone has more than one count but fewer than ten. The V and J genes are TRBV30 and TRBJ2-3, with D possibly being TRBD1 (6 bases). Per germline, CDR1 GTSNPN and CDR2 SVGIG (reference sequence). This CDR3 is 13 amino acids long. The CDR3 coding sequence is TGTGCTGCCGGACAGCGTAGGGCAGATACGCAGTATTTT. Its protein product is CAAGQRRADTQYF.

This chain uses TRBV7-9 with TRBJ2-2; D is possibly TRBD2 (5 bases). Germline CDR1 is SEHNR and CDR2 is FQNEAQ (reference sequence). V lost 6 bases and J 1 base, leaving 9 bases between the germline ends. There are 14 residues in the CDR3. The DNA for the CDR3 is TGTGCCAGCAGTCCCGGACTGAACACCGGGGAGCTGTTTTTT. Translated, it gives CASSPGLNTGELFF.

The J gene is TRBJ1-3, the V gene TRBV2; D possibly corresponds to TRBD1 (6 bases). CDR3 length: 16 residues. V was shortened by 7 bases and J by 0 bases, with 16 bases between the two germline ends. Germline-derived CDR1 and CDR2 are SNHLY and FYNNEI. In DNA, the CDR3 is TGTGCCAGCAACAGAGGGGGAACAGTCTCTGGAAACACCATATATTTT. This translates into CASNRGGTVSGNTIYF.

The rearrangement joins TRBV28 to TRBJ2-3; 14 nucleotides agree with TRBD2. The CDR3 length is 16 residues. With V trimmed by 8 bases and J by 4 bases, 8 bases remained unmatched. Germline V gives CDR1 MDHEN, CDR2 SYDVKM. The CDR3 region is CASPPGTSGSSDTQYF. In DNA form, the CDR3 reads TGTGCCAGCCCCCCGGGGACTAGCGGGAGTTCAGATACGCAGTATTTT.

V gene TRBV13 combines with J gene TRBJ2-7; 7 bases are a match to TRBD1. The V and J ends lost 5 bases and 1 base, in that order; junction bases with no gene match: 17. Germline V gives CDR1 PRHDT, CDR2 FYEKMQ (reference sequence). CDR3 length equals 18 residues. The CDR3 DNA reads as TGTGCCAGCAGCCCAAAACCCGTGACAGGGCCAATTTCCTACGAGCAGTACTTC. It codes for CASSPKPVTGPISYEQYF.

This rearrangement joins TRBV2 to TRBJ2-1; D gene ambiguous. Germline lookup yields CDR1 SNHLY and CDR2 FYNNEI. The CDR3 runs 13 residues. Trimming removed 4 bases from V and 8 bases from J, with 12 bases in between. Here the CDR3 reads CASSVQRDDEQFF. DNA for the CDR3: TGTGCCAGCAGTGTTCAGCGAGACGATGAGCAGTTCTTC. The complete variable domain, with remaining parts taken from reference TRBV2 and TRBJ2-1, reads EPEVTQTPSHQVTQMGQEVILRCVPISNHLYFYWYRQILGQKVEFLVSFYNNEISEKSEIFDDQFSVERPDGSNFTLKIRSTKLEDSAMYFCASSVQRDDEQFFGPGTRLTVL.

This clone was seen a handful of times. The chain uses TRBV19 and TRBJ1-6; 7 nucleotides align to TRBD1. CDR3 size: 15 residues. Germline CDR1 is LNHDA and CDR2 is SQIVND (reference sequence). V trimming: 5 bases; J trimming: 10 bases; junction bases outside the gene matches: 11. The CDR3 is CASSPRQGVGSPLHF. The CDR3 DNA sequence: TGTGCCAGTAGTCCCCGACAGGGAGTAGGCTCACCCCTCCACTTT.

The J gene is TRBJ2-2, the V gene TRBV11-3; possible D gene TRBD1, 6 bases. Trimming cost V 5 bases and J 6 bases, with 16 bases left between them. Germline V CDR1 and CDR2: SGHNT, YENEEA. This CDR3 has 15 residues. The CDR3 loop is CASSPHGQRPGELFF. In DNA form, the CDR3 reads TGTGCCAGCAGCCCACACGGACAGAGGCCCGGGGAGCTGTTTTTT.

The chain carries TRBV13 and TRBJ1-1; 7 nucleotides match TRBD1. Germline loops: CDR1 PRHDT, CDR2 FYEKMQ (reference sequence). V shed 5 bases and J 6 bases; nucleotides not matched to a gene: 9. The CDR3 spans 14 residues. Here the CDR3 DNA reads TGTGCCAGCAGCCTGACAGGGTCGCGTGCTGAAGCTTTCTTT. This gives the protein CASSLTGSRAEAFF.

This clone was counted between two and nine times. This chain uses TRBV5-1 with TRBJ1-3; no reliable D call. V lost 1 base, J lost 0 bases, and 8 bases lay in between. CDR1 and CDR2 from the germline V gene are SGHRS and YFSETQ. CDR3 length equals 15 residues. The CDR3 region is CASSLSGSSGNTIYF. CDR3 nucleotides: TGCGCCAGCAGCTTGTCGGGGAGCTCTGGAAACACCATATATTTT. Based on the CDR3 plus reference TRBV5-1 and TRBJ1-3, the full variable domain is KAGVTQTPRYLIKTRGQQVTLSCSPISGHRSVSWYQQTPGQGLQFLFEYFSETQRNKGNFPGRFSGRQFSNSRSEMNVSTLELGDSALYLCASSLSGSSGNTIYFGEGSWLTVV.

V gene TRBV5-4 combines with J gene TRBJ1-1, with 7 bases identical to TRBD1. V shed 10 bases, J shed 1 base, and the junction held 7 bases outside the gene matches. CDR1 SGHNT and CDR2 YYREEE come from the germline V gene (reference sequence). This CDR3 region has 13 residues. The DNA for the CDR3 is TGTGCCTCAAATTACAGGGGGAACACTGAAGCTTTCTTT. Translating it yields CASNYRGNTEAFF.

This clone was counted only a few times. The chain has TRBV10-1 and TRBJ1-1, with D hard to call. Deletions cut 5 bases from V and 1 base from J, with 11 bases between. Germline V lookup: CDR1 WNHNN, CDR2 SYGVQD (reference sequence). There are 14 residues in the CDR3. CDR3 in amino acids: CASSQSGGNTEAFF. In DNA, the CDR3 is TGCGCCAGCAGTCAATCGGGTGGGAACACTGAAGCTTTCTTT.

The chain employs TRBV7-9 and TRBJ1-3; maybe TRBD1 (5 bases). The ends were cut back, 5 bases at V and 0 bases at J, with 17 bases in the middle. Germline-derived CDR1 and CDR2 are SEHNR and FQNEAQ (reference sequence). The CDR3 is 17 residues long. The CDR3: CASSPRQTLYSGNTIYF. The CDR3 DNA is TGTGCCAGCAGCCCAAGACAGACTCTTTACTCTGGAAACACCATATATTTT.

The chain carries TRBV27 and TRBJ2-7; TRBD1 matches 7 bases. The V gene end was trimmed by 2 bases and the J gene end by 2 bases; junction bases not matched to a gene: 6. The CDR3 is made up of 15 amino acids. The V gene's germline CDR1 is MNHEY and CDR2 SMNVEV (reference sequence). Written as DNA, the CDR3 is TGTGCCAGCAGTTTAACAGGGGTAAACCCCTACGAGCAGTACTTC. Translation: CASSLTGVNPYEQYF.

This chain uses TRBV4-1 with TRBJ1-4; D is ambiguous. This CDR3 has 16 residues. CDR1 and CDR2 from the germline V gene are MGHRA and YSYEKL. V lost 4 bases and J lost 2, with 14 bases in between. CDR3 nucleotides: TGCGCCAGCAGCCCCCCCGCCGGGATGACTAATGAAAAACTGTTTTTT. Encoded protein: CASSPPAGMTNEKLFF.

This chain uses TRBV3-1 (or the pseudogene TRBV3-2) with TRBJ1-1; D might be TRBD1 (6 bases). This CDR3 comprises 15 residues. The V gene's germline CDR1 is LGHDT and CDR2 YNNKEL (reference sequence). V shed 0 bases and J shed 3 bases, with 11 bases lying between them. The CDR3 loop is CASSQEGTGHTEAFF. Here the CDR3 DNA reads TGTGCCAGCAGCCAAGAAGGAACAGGGCACACTGAAGCTTTCTTT.

The chain combines TRBV10-3 with TRBJ2-3, with 7 bases fitting TRBD2. V dropped 10 bases and J dropped 2; count of bases not matched to a gene: 12. The CDR3 runs 15 residues. Germline lookup yields CDR1 ENHRY and CDR2 SYGVKD. The DNA of the CDR3 is TGTGCCACCGCCGGGAGGCAGGGTAACACAGATACGCAGTATTTT. Amino acids: CATAGRQGNTDTQYF.

The chain uses TRBV21-1 and TRBJ2-3; the table calls TRBD2, which could not be checked here. TRBV21-1 is listed as a pseudogene. CDR3 size: 19 residues. The CDR3 nucleotides are TGTGCCAGCAGCAAACGGGACTGTTCGGGAACTGTCGGCACAGATACGCAGTATTTT. This encodes CASSKRDCSGTVGTDTQYF.

The CDR3 sequence: CASSEAAEYEQYF. DNA of the CDR3: TGTGCCAGCAGTGAAGCGGCGGAATACGAGCAGTACTTC. The rearrangement joins TRBV6-1 to TRBJ2-7; D ambiguous. CDR1 and CDR2 from the germline V gene are MNHNS and SASEGT. The CDR3 extends over 13 amino acids. Trimming left V 0 bases short and J 4 bases short, with 7 bases between.

The chain is built from TRBV20-1 and TRBJ1-5; unclear D gene. The germline V and J ends were trimmed by 3 bases and 0 bases, with 9 bases remaining between them. This CDR3 is built from 14 residues. Germline V gene data show CDR1 as DFQATT and CDR2 as SNEGSKA (reference sequence). The CDR3 loop reads CSASISYSNQPQHF. The CDR3 nucleotides are TGCAGTGCTAGTATATCTTATAGCAATCAGCCCCAGCATTTT.

The rearrangement links TRBV6-5 to TRBJ1-3; D remains unclear. Looked up from germline, CDR1 is MNHEY and CDR2 is SVGAGI. This CDR3 comprises 12 residues. The germline V and J ends were trimmed by 4 bases and 8 bases, with 9 bases remaining between them. The CDR3 reads CASSSSGDTIYF. Here the CDR3 DNA reads TGTGCCAGCAGTTCCTCGGGAGACACCATATATTTT.

The chain links TRBV27 to TRBJ1-6; 7 bases match TRBD1. CDR1 is MNHEY, CDR2 SMNVEV, per germline (reference sequence). The CDR3 length is 16 residues. V shed 3 bases, J shed 4 bases, and the junction held 6 bases outside the gene matches. The CDR3 sequence is CASSLWTGSYNSPLHF. As DNA, the CDR3 is TGTGCCAGCAGTTTGTGGACAGGATCTTATAATTCACCCCTCCACTTT.

J is TRBJ1-1 and V is TRBV29-1; no reliable D call. Germline V gives CDR1 SQVTM, CDR2 ANQGSEA. Trimming stripped 6 bases from V and 4 bases from J, with 12 bases between. This CDR3 is 12 amino acids long. The CDR3 nucleotides are TGCAGCGTCCGCTTCGTGAGCACTGAAGCTTTCTTT. It specifies CSVRFVSTEAFF.

The CDR3 region has the DNA TGTGCCAGCAGCGTAGCCGCGCGGGAGGCCCACAATGAGCAGTTCTTC. It is translated as CASSVAAREAHNEQFF. The chain combines TRBV9 with TRBJ2-1, with 8 bases fitting TRBD2. V dropped 0 bases and J dropped 5; count of bases not matched to a gene: 7. This CDR3 region has 16 residues. The germline V gene has CDR1 SGDLS and CDR2 YYNGEE.

This clone was found a few times. V is TRBV29-1 and J is TRBJ2-1; perhaps TRBD2 as D (6 bases). Germline V gene sequence: CDR1 SQVTM, CDR2 ANQGSEA. The CDR3 consists of 14 residues. V lost 6 bases, J lost 6 bases, and 18 bases lay in between. As DNA, the CDR3 is TGCAGCGTCTCGGGAGACATCCGCTTCAATGAGCAGTTCTTC. Translating gives CSVSGDIRFNEQFF.

The chain carries TRBV6-2 or TRBV6-3 and TRBJ1-2, with D unresolved. Germline V gene sequence: CDR1 MNHEY, CDR2 SVGEGT. The V end lost 3 bases, the J end lost 7 bases, and 12 bases lay between the germline ends. The CDR3 loop spans 13 amino acids. CDR3 nucleotide sequence: TGTGCCAGCAGTTATTACGAGATCTCTGGCTACACCTTC. Translating it yields CASSYYEISGYTF.

This clone came up a few times. The chain combines TRBV30 with TRBJ1-5, with 9 bases lining up with TRBD1. Losses at the gene ends were 7 bases for V and 4 bases for J; bases not matched to a gene: 5. The CDR3 spans 13 residues. Germline assignment: CDR1 GTSNPN and CDR2 SVGIG (reference sequence). CDR3 nucleotides: TGTGCCTTCGGACAGGGGCTTAATCAGCCCCAGCATTTT. Its protein product is CAFGQGLNQPQHF.